This TCR beta chain was obtained from a study of patients and donors after allogeneic stem cell transplantation. This clonotype was detected ten times or more. TCRdb re-called the RT-PCR reads with MiXCR, one entry per CDR3 protein. The table lists 190,000 or so distinct CDR3 sequences, less than 45% of them singletons. The sequencing sample was made of blood, either unsorted or a sorted T cell fraction (not recorded which). This sequence originates from a human donor who was either an allogeneic HSCT recipient or a stem cell or donor lymphocyte infusion donor (not recorded which). It is not recorded whose cells these are; they may come from a transplant donor.

The CDR3: CASSLWRRGLNQPQHF. CDR3 in DNA: TGTGCCAGCAGCCTCTGGCGTCGGGGTCTCAATCAGCCCCAGCATTTT. The chain joins TRBV7-9 to TRBJ1-5; D is unresolved. The CDR3 is 16 residues long. The V gene's germline CDR1 is SEHNR and CDR2 FQNEAQ (reference sequence). With 5 bases removed from V and 3 bases from J, the gap between germline ends came to 17 bases.